These 4 T cell receptor beta chains were all obtained from the same sample, sequenced in a study of long-term antiretroviral therapy in people with HIV. Assay version v3.0 of immunoSEQ was used, and it was run at survey level. Measured with immunoSEQ multiplex PCR; TCRdb has only the in-frame clones, and not every one. The data hold tens of thousands of clones, with almost 95% observed a single time. The material sequenced was unsorted PBMCs, taken just over 7.3 years after starting antiretroviral therapy. These receptors came from a man aged 50-59 years with HIV.

The chain combines TRBV5-6 with TRBJ2-7; D gene uncertain. Germline values: CDR1 SGHDT, CDR2 YYEEEE. The CDR3 is 12 amino acids. The V end lost 0 bases, the J end lost 5 bases, and 6 bases lay between the germline ends. CDR3 in amino acids: CASSLGRNEQYF. CDR3 coding DNA: TGTGCCAGCAGCTTGGGGCGGAACGAGCAGTACTTC.

The sample holds a few counts of this clone. The genes are TRBV6-1 and TRBJ1-1; D might be TRBD1 (5 bases). Germline V CDR1 and CDR2: MNHNS, SASEGT. V was trimmed by 3 bases and J by 1 base, leaving 9 bases between them. The CDR3 spans 14 residues. CDR3 residues: CASSEQGENTEAFF. In DNA, the CDR3 is TGTGCCAGCAGTGAGCAGGGCGAGAACACTGAAGCTTTCTTT.

The chain uses TRBV4-3 and TRBJ2-7, with 11 nucleotides matching TRBD1. Germline values: CDR1 LGHNA, CDR2 YSLEER. This CDR3 comprises 16 residues. J lost 7 bases, V lost 0 bases, and 8 bases had no gene match. The CDR3 sequence is CASSQDHGTGGWEQYF. The CDR3 coding sequence is TGCGCCAGCAGCCAAGATCACGGGACAGGGGGTTGGGAGCAGTACTTC.

V usage is TRBV7-7 and J usage is TRBJ1-2; D unresolved. Per the germline V gene, CDR1 is SSHAT and CDR2 is FNYEAQ (reference sequence). The CDR3 sequence is 12 residues long. Trimming took 9 bases from V and 4 from J, leaving 12 bases between them. The CDR3 loop reads CARCRKTYGYTF. CDR3 DNA: TGTGCCAGGTGCCGAAAGACCTATGGCTACACCTTC.